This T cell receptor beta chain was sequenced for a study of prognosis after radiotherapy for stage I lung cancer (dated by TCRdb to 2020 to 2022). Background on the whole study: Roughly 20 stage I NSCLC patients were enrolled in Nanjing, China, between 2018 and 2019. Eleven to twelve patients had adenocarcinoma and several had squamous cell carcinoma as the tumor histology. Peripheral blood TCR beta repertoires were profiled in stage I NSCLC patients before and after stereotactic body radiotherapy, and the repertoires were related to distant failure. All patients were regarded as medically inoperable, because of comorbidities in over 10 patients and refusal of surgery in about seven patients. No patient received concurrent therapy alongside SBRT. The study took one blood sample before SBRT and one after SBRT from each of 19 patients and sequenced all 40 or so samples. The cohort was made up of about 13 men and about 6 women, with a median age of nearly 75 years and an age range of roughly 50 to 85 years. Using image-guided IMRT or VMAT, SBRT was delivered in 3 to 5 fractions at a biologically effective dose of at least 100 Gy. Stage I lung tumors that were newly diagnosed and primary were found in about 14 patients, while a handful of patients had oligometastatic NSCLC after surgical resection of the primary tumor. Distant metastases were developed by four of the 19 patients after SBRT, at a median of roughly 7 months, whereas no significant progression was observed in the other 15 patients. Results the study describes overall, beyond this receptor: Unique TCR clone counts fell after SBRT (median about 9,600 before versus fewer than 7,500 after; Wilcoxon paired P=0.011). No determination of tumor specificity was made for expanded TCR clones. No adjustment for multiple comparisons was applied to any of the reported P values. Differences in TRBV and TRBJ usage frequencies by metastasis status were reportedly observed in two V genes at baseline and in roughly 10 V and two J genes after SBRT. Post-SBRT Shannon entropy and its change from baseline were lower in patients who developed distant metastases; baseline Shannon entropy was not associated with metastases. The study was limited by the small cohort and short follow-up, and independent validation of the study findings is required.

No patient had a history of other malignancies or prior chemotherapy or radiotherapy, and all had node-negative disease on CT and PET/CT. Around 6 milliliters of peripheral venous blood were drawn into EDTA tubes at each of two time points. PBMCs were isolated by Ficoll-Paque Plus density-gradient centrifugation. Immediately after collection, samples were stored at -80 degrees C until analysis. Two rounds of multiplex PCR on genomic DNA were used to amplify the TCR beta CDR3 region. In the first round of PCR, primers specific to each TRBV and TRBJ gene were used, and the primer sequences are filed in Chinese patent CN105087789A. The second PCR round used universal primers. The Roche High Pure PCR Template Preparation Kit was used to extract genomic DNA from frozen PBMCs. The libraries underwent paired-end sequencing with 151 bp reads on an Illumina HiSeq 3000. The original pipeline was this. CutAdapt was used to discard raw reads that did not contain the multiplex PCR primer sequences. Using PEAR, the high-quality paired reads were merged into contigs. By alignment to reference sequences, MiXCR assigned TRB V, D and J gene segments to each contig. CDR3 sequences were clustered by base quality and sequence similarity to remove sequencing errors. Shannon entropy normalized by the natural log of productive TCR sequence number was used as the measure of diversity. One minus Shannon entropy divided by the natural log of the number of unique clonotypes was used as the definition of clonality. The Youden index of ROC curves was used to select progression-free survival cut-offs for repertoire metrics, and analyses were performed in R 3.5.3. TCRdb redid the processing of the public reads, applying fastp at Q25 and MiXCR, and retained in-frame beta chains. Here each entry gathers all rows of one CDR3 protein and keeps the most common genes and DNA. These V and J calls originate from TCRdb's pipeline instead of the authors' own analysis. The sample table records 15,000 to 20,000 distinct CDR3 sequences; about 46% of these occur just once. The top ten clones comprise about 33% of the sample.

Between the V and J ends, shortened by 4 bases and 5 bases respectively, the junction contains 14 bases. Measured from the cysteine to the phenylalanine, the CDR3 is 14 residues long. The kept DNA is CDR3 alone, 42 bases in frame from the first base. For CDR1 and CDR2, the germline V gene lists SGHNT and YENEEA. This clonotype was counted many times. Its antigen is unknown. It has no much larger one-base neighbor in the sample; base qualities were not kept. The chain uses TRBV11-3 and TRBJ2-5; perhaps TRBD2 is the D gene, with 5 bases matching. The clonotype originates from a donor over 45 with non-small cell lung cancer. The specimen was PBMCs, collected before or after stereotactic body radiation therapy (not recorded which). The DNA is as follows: TGTGCCAGCAGCTACCTCGGAGGTCTGGAGACCCAGTACTTC. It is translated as CASSYLGGLETQYF.